The clone carrying this T cell receptor beta chain has just a few counts. Its antigen is currently unknown. Germline CDR1 is SGDLS and CDR2 is YYNGEE. This CDR3 is 15 amino acids long. J gave up 6 bases and V 4 bases, and 9 bases lay outside the gene matches. Using its own MiXCR run on the reads, TCRdb lists one record per CDR3 protein. The sample lists 500,000 to 600,000 distinct CDR3 sequences, approximately 17% occurring once. The data stem from a study of T cell repertoires in cytomegalovirus infection. Study in general: Through public TCR beta signatures, both CMV infection and matching HLA type were indicated.

Study-level points and caveats: Summed public TCR beta family frequency identified CMV carriers bearing the relevant HLA. Dominating the ex vivo response were HLA-C-restricted CMV-specific TCR beta clonotypes.

The chain couples TRBV9 to TRBJ1-4; 7 nucleotides agree with TRBD1. The sequence came from a human donor in good health (CMV status not recorded). Some clones in this sample may be carry-over from other donors' samples. The sequencing input was CD8+ T cells from PBMCs. This CDR3 is CASSPTRGGHEKLFF. The CDR3 nucleotides read TGTGCCAGCAGCCCCACAAGAGGGGGCCATGAAAAACTGTTTTTT.